Shown below are 29 T cell receptor beta chains from a single sample sequenced in a study of shared clonotypes between healthy human individuals. Clones were read by immunoSEQ multiplex PCR, and TCRdb kept only the in-frame ones, dropping some. The sample has some 1 million clones, about 75% seen once. The sequenced sample consisted of memory CD4+ T cells sorted from blood. The subset: CD45RA-negative fraction. The receptors derive from a man aged 18 to 35 in good health.

This chain joins TRBV30 and TRBJ1-2; D is perhaps TRBD1 (6 bases). Germline loops: CDR1 GTSNPN, CDR2 SVGIG (reference sequence). The CDR3 runs to 12 residues. The ends were cut back, 4 bases at V and 8 bases at J, with 14 bases in the middle. The CDR3 here is CAWTEGVRGYTF. CDR3 in DNA: TGTGCCTGGACTGAGGGGGTAAGGGGCTACACCTTC.

This sequence joins TRBV19 and TRBJ1-5; unclear D gene. The V end lost 6 bases, the J end lost 0 bases, and 6 bases lay between the germline ends. CDR1 is LNHDA, CDR2 SQIVND, per germline (reference sequence). The CDR3 runs to 13 residues. The CDR3 is CASRRVSNQPQHF. The DNA of the CDR3 is TGTGCCAGTAGAAGGGTTAGCAATCAGCCCCAGCATTTT.

Here the CDR3 reads CAGDLTGTDYEQYF. Written as DNA, the CDR3 is TGTGCCGGAGACCTCACCGGGACAGACTACGAGCAGTACTTC. The rearrangement joins TRBV30 to TRBJ2-7; 7 bases line up with TRBD1. J lost 3 bases, V lost 8 bases, and 13 bases had no gene match. Germline CDR1 reads GTSNPN; CDR2 reads SVGIG (reference sequence). The CDR3 spans 14 residues.

This chain joins TRBV29-1 and TRBJ2-5, with D tentatively TRBD1 (8 bases). V lost 7 bases and J 1 base, leaving 16 bases between the germline ends. Germline CDR1 and CDR2: SQVTM and ANQGSEA. The CDR3 runs to 14 residues. CDR3: CSGGGQVPQETQYF. CDR3 DNA sequence: TGCAGCGGGGGGGGACAGGTCCCCCAAGAGACCCAGTACTTC.

In its sample, this clone was seen once. V and J are TRBV10-3 and TRBJ2-5; D gene uncertain. The V gene's germline CDR1 is ENHRY and CDR2 SYGVKD. Between the trimmed V and J ends, which lost 10 bases and 5 bases, there was a span of 20 bases. This CDR3 comprises 14 residues. The CDR3 DNA reads as TGTGCCACAACCGCGACTTTGAATAGGGAGACCCAGTACTTC. It codes for CATTATLNRETQYF.

The chain couples TRBV11-2 to TRBJ1-5; D is unclear. Germline CDR1 reads SGHAT; CDR2 reads FQNNGV. V was trimmed by 6 bases and J by 4 bases, leaving 13 bases between them. This CDR3 comprises 14 residues. Here the CDR3 DNA reads TGTGCCAGCAGTCCTCCGGGAGGGAATCAGCCCCAGCATTTT. Residues: CASSPPGGNQPQHF.

The chain recombines TRBV10-1 with TRBJ2-1; D tentatively reads TRBD1 or TRBD2 (6 bases each). In germline, CDR1 is WNHNN, CDR2 SYGVQD (reference sequence). The CDR3 covers 17 residues. With 6 bases removed from V and 3 bases from J, the gap between germline ends came to 21 bases. The CDR3 is CASSSLAGGDSYNEQFF. CDR3 sequence (DNA): TGCGCCAGCAGCTCCCTAGCCGGGGGCGATAGCTACAATGAGCAGTTCTTC.

The gene calls are TRBV2 and TRBJ2-1; TRBD2 might be the D (6 bases). The CDR3 is 15 amino acids. V lost 7 bases and J lost 2, with 15 bases in between. The germline gives CDR1 SNHLY, CDR2 FYNNEI. The CDR3 sequence: CASTEWGEAYNEQFF. DNA for the CDR3: TGTGCCAGCACCGAGTGGGGGGAGGCCTACAATGAGCAGTTCTTC.

The V gene is TRBV10-3, the J gene TRBJ2-5; D ambiguous. Germline V CDR1 and CDR2: ENHRY, SYGVKD. The CDR3 consists of 12 residues. V lost 4 bases, J lost 1 base, and 4 bases lay in between. CDR3 amino acids: CAISAIQETQYF. DNA of the CDR3: TGTGCCATCAGTGCCATCCAAGAGACCCAGTACTTC.

This CDR3 is CASGLAGGNEQYF. In nucleotides, the CDR3 is TGTGCCAGCGGTCTAGCGGGAGGAAACGAGCAGTACTTC. The chain couples TRBV5-4 to TRBJ2-7, with 11 bases that match TRBD2. The CDR3 length is 13 residues. V was pared by 7 bases and J by 5 bases, with 5 bases of the junction left unmatched. The V gene's germline CDR1 is SGHNT and CDR2 YYREEE (reference sequence). Combining the CDR3 with reference TRBV5-4 and TRBJ2-7 gives the whole variable domain ETGVTQSPTHLIKTRGQQVTLRCSSQSGHNTVSWYQQALGQGPQFIFQYYREEENGRGNFPPRFSGLQFPNYSSELNVNALELDDSALYLCASGLAGGNEQYFGPGTRLTVT.

This clone came up a few times. Other DNA sequences in the sample encode the same CDR3. J is TRBJ2-5 and V is TRBV9; D uncertain. The germline CDR1 and CDR2 sequences are SGDLS and YYNGEE. This CDR3 region has 13 residues. Trimming left V 0 bases short and J 5 bases short, with 8 bases between. The CDR3 sequence: CASSVGQRETQYF. CDR3 nucleotide sequence: TGTGCCAGCAGCGTAGGCCAACGGGAGACCCAGTACTTC. The complete variable domain, with remaining parts taken from reference TRBV9 and TRBJ2-5, reads DSGVTQTPKHLITATGQRVTLRCSPRSGDLSVYWYQQSLDQGLQFLIQYYNGEERAKGNILERFSAQQFPDLHSELNLSSLELGDSALYFCASSVGQRETQYFGPGTRLLVL.

V and J are TRBV7-2 and TRBJ2-2; 11 nucleotides align to TRBD2. CDR1 is SGHTA, CDR2 FQGNSA, per germline. There are 17 residues in the CDR3. V was pared by 8 bases and J by 0 bases, with 8 bases of the junction left unmatched. The CDR3 is CASVGLAGYANTGELFF. CDR3 DNA: TGTGCCAGCGTCGGACTAGCGGGTTACGCGAACACCGGGGAGCTGTTTTTT.

This clone has more than one count but fewer than ten. The chain carries TRBV5-1 and TRBJ2-5, with TRBD2 as a possible D gene (5 bases). Germline CDR1 reads SGHRS; CDR2 reads YFSETQ. The CDR3 has 14 residues. V was trimmed by 4 bases and J by 4 bases, leaving 14 bases between them. The CDR3 bases are TGCGCCAGCAGCCCGGACTCTACCCCAGAGACCCAGTACTTC. Amino acid sequence: CASSPDSTPETQYF.

This clone has more than one count but fewer than ten. In DNA form, the CDR3 reads TGTGCCTGGACCTCTCCCGGGGCAAGGGCTTTCTTT. It specifies CAWTSPGARAFF. The chain uses TRBV30 and TRBJ1-1; tentatively, D is TRBD1 (5 bases). V lost 4 bases and J lost 11, with 17 bases in between. CDR3 length equals 12 residues. The germline V gene has CDR1 GTSNPN and CDR2 SVGIG (reference sequence).

The genes are TRBV9 and TRBJ1-1, with D uncertain. Germline CDR1 SGDLS, CDR2 YYNGEE. The CDR3 sequence is 15 residues long. Trimming left V 3 bases short and J 1 base short, with 13 bases between. The CDR3 is CASSETPLPNTEAFF. In DNA, the CDR3 is TGTGCCAGCAGCGAGACCCCCTTGCCGAACACTGAAGCTTTCTTT.

The V and J genes are TRBV6-5 and TRBJ1-5, with D unclear. V lost 7 bases to trimming and J lost 6 bases, with 10 bases between them. This CDR3 has 12 amino acids. Germline V gene lookup returns CDR1 MNHEY and CDR2 SVGAGI. This CDR3 is CASNSRGQPQHF. The CDR3, as DNA: TGTGCCAGCAACTCCCGGGGTCAGCCCCAGCATTTT.

This clone was seen more than once but under ten times. The chain joins TRBV4-1 to TRBJ2-5; D may correspond to TRBD1 or TRBD2 (5 bases each). From germline, CDR1 is MGHRA and CDR2 YSYEKL. CDR3 length: 17 residues. V lost 0 bases and J 1 base, leaving 15 bases between the germline ends. The CDR3 region is CASSQDAYRDPQETQYF. CDR3 nucleotide sequence: TGCGCCAGCAGCCAAGACGCTTACCGGGACCCCCAAGAGACCCAGTACTTC.

This rearrangement joins TRBV5-4 to TRBJ2-3; D possibly corresponds to TRBD2 (6 bases). The germline V and J ends were trimmed by 5 bases and 6 bases, with 19 bases remaining between them. Looked up from germline, CDR1 is SGHNT and CDR2 is YYREEE (reference sequence). This CDR3 is built from 15 residues. CDR3 amino acids: CASRSGDSLSDTQYF. The CDR3 DNA reads as TGTGCCAGCAGGTCGGGGGATAGCCTGTCGGATACGCAGTATTTT. Full variable domain (missing parts from reference TRBV5-4 and TRBJ2-3): ETGVTQSPTHLIKTRGQQVTLRCSSQSGHNTVSWYQQALGQGPQFIFQYYREEENGRGNFPPRFSGLQFPNYSSELNVNALELDDSALYLCASRSGDSLSDTQYFGPGTRLTVL.

This clone was recorded once. The CDR3 sequence is CASSGDQSPGAAYGYTF. CDR3 in DNA: TGTGCCAGCAGTGGAGACCAATCTCCAGGGGCGGCCTATGGCTACACCTTC. V and J are TRBV6-1 and TRBJ1-2; D is possibly TRBD1 (6 bases). This CDR3 spans 17 amino acids. V was pared by 4 bases and J by 4 bases, with 22 bases between. From germline, CDR1 is MNHNS and CDR2 SASEGT.

The chain recombines TRBV7-8 with TRBJ1-3; D is unresolved. V was cut by 1 base and J by 3 bases, with 7 bases left in between. Germline CDR1 is SGHVS and CDR2 is FQNEAQ. This CDR3 is 14 amino acids long. The CDR3 nucleotides are TGTGCCAGCAGCTTAGGGGTGGTTGGAAACACCATATATTTT. Protein sequence: CASSLGVVGNTIYF.

The V call is TRBV11-2, the J call TRBJ1-1; D unclear. Trimming cost V 6 bases and J 9 bases, with 11 bases left between them. Germline CDR1 reads SGHAT; CDR2 reads FQNNGV. This CDR3 region has 11 residues. CDR3 protein: CASRNSPKAFF. CDR3 nucleotides: TGTGCCAGCAGAAATAGCCCTAAAGCTTTCTTT.

V and J are TRBV5-1 and TRBJ1-1, with D hard to call. Germline CDR1 and CDR2: SGHRS and YFSETQ. V lost 6 bases to trimming and J lost 1 base, with 13 bases between them. The CDR3 has 14 residues. The CDR3 nucleotides are TGCGCCAGCACGCGGGGTTCGACGAACACTGAAGCTTTCTTT. The encoded protein is CASTRGSTNTEAFF.

The count of this clone is one. The chain combines TRBV25-1 with TRBJ2-1, with 8 positions matching TRBD2. CDR3 length: 15 residues. V shed 0 bases, J shed 6 bases, and the junction held 4 bases outside the gene matches. Germline-derived CDR1 and CDR2 are MGHDK and SYGVNS. DNA for the CDR3: TGTGCCAGCAGTGAATACGGGGGGGGCCTCAATGAGCAGTTCTTC. Translated: CASSEYGGGLNEQFF.

CDR3 in DNA: TGTGCCAGCAGCTTTGGGACAGATCAGGGCTACACCTTC. This translates into CASSFGTDQGYTF. The V call is TRBV7-2, the J call TRBJ1-2, with 7 nucleotides matching TRBD1. Losses at the gene ends were 3 bases for V and 8 bases for J; bases not matched to a gene: 6. CDR1 is SGHTA and CDR2 is FQGNSA in the germline V gene. The CDR3 covers 13 residues. The variable domain in full, with the rest retrieved from reference TRBV7-2 and TRBJ1-2, is GAGVSQSPSNKVTEKGKDVELRCDPISGHTALYWYRQSLGQGLEFLIYFQGNSAPDKSGLPSDRFSAERTGGSVSTLTIQRTQQEDSAVYLCASSFGTDQGYTFGSGTRLTVV.

This chain joins TRBV19 and TRBJ1-1; no clear D. Germline CDR1 and CDR2: LNHDA and SQIVND (reference sequence). V was pared by 2 bases and J by 3 bases, with 7 bases between. This CDR3 is built from 13 residues. The CDR3 coding sequence is TGTGCCAGTAGTATAAGTCTGGACACTGAAGCTTTCTTT. Its protein product is CASSISLDTEAFF.

The CDR3: CATSRDGWTSGVSTDTQYF. The DNA of the CDR3 is TGTGCCACCAGCAGAGATGGGTGGACTAGCGGAGTAAGCACAGATACGCAGTATTTT. The V call is TRBV15, the J call TRBJ2-3; 10 bases are shared with TRBD2. V trimming: 0 bases; J trimming: 0 bases; junction bases outside the gene matches: 9. This CDR3 is built from 19 residues. The germline gives CDR1 LNHNV, CDR2 YYDKDF (reference sequence).

V gene TRBV7-8 combines with J gene TRBJ2-3; D is undetermined. V was trimmed by 3 bases and J by 2 bases, leaving 6 bases between them. The CDR3 covers 13 residues. Looked up from germline, CDR1 is SGHVS and CDR2 is FQNEAQ. CDR3: CASSFHNTDTQYF. CDR3 nucleotide sequence: TGTGCCAGCAGCTTCCACAACACAGATACGCAGTATTTT.

The J gene is TRBJ1-1, the V gene TRBV28; 9 bases match TRBD1. Germline CDR1 is MDHEN and CDR2 is SYDVKM. CDR3 size: 14 residues. Germline trimming cut 5 bases from V and 6 bases from J; bases unmatched to any gene: 7. CDR3 nucleotide sequence: TGTGCCAGCAGTCCAGGGACAGGGTCACCTGAAGCTTTCTTT. Amino acid sequence: CASSPGTGSPEAFF.

This chain connects TRBV4-3 to TRBJ1-5; D is unclear. The CDR3 has 14 amino acids. From germline, CDR1 is LGHNA and CDR2 YSLEER. The ends were cut back, 2 bases at V and 8 bases at J, with 13 bases in the middle. The CDR3 region has the DNA TGCGCCAGCAGCCAAAGGCCGGGAGCGGAGCCCCAGCATTTT. It codes for CASSQRPGAEPQHF.